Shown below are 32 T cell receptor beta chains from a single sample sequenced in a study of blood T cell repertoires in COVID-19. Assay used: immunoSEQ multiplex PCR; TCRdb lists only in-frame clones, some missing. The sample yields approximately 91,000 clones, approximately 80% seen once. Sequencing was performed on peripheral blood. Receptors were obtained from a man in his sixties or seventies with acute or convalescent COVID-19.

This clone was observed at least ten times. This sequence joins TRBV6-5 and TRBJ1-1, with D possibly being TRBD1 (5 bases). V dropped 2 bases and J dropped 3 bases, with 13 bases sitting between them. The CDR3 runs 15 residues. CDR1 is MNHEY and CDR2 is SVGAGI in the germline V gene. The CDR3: CASSYGFQGYTEAFF. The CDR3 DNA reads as TGTGCCAGCAGTTACGGTTTCCAGGGTTACACTGAAGCTTTCTTT.

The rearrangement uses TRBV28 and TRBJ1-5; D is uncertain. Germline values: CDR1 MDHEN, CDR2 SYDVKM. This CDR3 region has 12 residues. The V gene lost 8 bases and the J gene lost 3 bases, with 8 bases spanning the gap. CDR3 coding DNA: TGTGCCAGCGGCCCAATCAATCAGCCCCAGCATTTT. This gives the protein CASGPINQPQHF. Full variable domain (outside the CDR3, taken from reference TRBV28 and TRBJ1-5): DVKVTQSSRYLVKRTGEKVFLECVQDMDHENMFWYRQDPGLGLRLIYFSYDVKMKEKGDIPEGYSVSREKKERFSLILESASTNQTSMYLCASGPINQPQHFGDGTRLSIL.

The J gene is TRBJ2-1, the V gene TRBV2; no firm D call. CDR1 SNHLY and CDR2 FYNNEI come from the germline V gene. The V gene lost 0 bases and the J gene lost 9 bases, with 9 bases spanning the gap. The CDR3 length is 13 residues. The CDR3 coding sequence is TGTGCCAGCAGTGAAGCGCGGATCGGTGAGCAGTTCTTC. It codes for CASSEARIGEQFF.

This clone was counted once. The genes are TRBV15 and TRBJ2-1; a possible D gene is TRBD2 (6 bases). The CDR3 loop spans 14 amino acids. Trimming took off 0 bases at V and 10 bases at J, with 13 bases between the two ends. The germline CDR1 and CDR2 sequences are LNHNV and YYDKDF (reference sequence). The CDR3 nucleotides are TGTGCCACCAGCAGAGATCTCAAGGGAGGAGAGCAGTTCTTC. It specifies CATSRDLKGGEQFF.

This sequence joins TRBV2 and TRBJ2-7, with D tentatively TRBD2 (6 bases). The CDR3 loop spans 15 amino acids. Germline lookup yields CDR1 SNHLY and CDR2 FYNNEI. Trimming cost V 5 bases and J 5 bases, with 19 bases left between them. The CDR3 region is CASSPPPGEGDEQYF. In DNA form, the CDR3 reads TGTGCCAGCAGTCCTCCGCCGGGGGAAGGTGACGAGCAGTACTTC.

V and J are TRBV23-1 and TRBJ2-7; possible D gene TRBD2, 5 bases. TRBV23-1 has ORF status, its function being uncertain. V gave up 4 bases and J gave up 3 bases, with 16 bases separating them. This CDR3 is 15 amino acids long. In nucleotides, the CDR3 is TGCGCCAGCAGTCGTGGGGTGGCGGAGGACTACGAGCAGTACGTC. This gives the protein CASSRGVAEDYEQYV.

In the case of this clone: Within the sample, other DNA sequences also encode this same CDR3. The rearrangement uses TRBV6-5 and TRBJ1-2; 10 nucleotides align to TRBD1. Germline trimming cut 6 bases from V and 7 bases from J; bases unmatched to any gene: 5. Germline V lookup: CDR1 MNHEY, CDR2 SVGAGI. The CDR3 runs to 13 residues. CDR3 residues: CASSRGQGGGYTF. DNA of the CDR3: TGTGCCAGCAGCCGAGGACAGGGGGGTGGCTACACCTTC.

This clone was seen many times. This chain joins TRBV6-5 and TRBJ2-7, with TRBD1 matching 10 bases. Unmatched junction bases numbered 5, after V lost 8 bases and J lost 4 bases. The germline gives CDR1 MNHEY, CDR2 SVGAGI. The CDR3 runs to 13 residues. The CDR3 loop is CASSGTGVYEQYV. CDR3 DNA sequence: TGTGCCAGCTCCGGGACAGGGGTGTACGAGCAGTACGTC.

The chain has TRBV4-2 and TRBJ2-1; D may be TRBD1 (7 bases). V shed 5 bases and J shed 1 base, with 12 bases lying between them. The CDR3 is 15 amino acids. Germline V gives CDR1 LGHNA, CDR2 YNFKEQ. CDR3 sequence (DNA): TGTGCCAGCAGCTCTCCAGGGGGGTCCTACAATGAGCAGTTCTTC. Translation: CASSSPGGSYNEQFF.

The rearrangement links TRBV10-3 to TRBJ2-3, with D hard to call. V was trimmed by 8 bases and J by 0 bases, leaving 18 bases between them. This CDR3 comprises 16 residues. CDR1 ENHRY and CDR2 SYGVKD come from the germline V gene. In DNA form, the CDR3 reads TGTGCCATCGCCGGAGTTTCAGAACTGAGCACAGATACGCAGTATTTT. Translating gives CAIAGVSELSTDTQYF.

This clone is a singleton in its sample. CDR3 in amino acids: CASSPGGGYEQYF. The CDR3 DNA reads TGTGCCAGCAGTCCGGGGGGAGGCTACGAGCAGTACTTC. This chain joins TRBV6-5 and TRBJ2-7, with 7 bases aligning to TRBD2. The CDR3 totals 13 residues. Germline V CDR1 and CDR2: MNHEY, SVGAGI. V lost 5 bases, J lost 3 bases, and 4 bases stayed unmatched.

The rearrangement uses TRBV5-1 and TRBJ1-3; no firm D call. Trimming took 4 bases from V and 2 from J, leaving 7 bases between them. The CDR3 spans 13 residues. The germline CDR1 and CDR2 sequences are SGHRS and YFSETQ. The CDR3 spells CASSPTPGNTIYF. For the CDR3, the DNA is TGCGCCAGCAGCCCTACCCCTGGAAACACCATATATTTT.

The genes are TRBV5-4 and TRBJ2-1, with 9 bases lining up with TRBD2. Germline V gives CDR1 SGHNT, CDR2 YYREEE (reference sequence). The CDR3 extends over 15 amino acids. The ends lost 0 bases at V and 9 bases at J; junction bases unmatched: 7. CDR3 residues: CASSLGGTSSVEQFF. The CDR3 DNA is TGTGCCAGCAGCTTGGGCGGGACTAGCTCGGTTGAGCAGTTCTTC.

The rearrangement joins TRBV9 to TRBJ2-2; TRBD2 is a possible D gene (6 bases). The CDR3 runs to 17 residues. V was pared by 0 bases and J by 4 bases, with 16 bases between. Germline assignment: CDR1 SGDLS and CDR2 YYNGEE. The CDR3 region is CASSVGRGTHLTGELFF. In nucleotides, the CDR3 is TGTGCCAGCAGCGTAGGACGGGGGACTCATCTCACCGGGGAGCTGTTTTTT.

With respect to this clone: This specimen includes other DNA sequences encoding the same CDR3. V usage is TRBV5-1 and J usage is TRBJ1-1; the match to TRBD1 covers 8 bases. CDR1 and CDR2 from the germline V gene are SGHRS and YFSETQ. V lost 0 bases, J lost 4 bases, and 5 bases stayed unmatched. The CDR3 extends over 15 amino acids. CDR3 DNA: TGCGCCAGCAGCTTGGGGAGCAGGGGGCGCACTGAAGCTTTCTTT. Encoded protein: CASSLGSRGRTEAFF.

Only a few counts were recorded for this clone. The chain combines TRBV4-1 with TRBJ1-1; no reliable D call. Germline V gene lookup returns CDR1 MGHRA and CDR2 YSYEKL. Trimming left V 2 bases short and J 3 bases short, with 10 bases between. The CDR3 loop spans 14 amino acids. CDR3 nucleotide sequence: TGCGCCAGCAGCCAATTCGCGGCTGACACTGAAGCTTTCTTT. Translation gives CASSQFAADTEAFF.

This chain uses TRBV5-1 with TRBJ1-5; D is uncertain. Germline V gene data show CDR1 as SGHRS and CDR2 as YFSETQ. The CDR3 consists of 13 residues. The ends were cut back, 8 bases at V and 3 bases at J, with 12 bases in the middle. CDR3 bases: TGCGCCAGTCGTCAGGACTTCAATCAGCCCCAGCATTTT. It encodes CASRQDFNQPQHF.

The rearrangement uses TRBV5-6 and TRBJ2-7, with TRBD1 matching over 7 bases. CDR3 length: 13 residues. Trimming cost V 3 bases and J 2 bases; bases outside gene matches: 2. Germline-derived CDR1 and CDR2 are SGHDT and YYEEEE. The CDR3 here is CASSSGQTYEQYF. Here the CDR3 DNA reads TGTGCCAGCAGCTCGGGACAGACCTACGAGCAGTACTTC.

The CDR3 protein is CASSESIGTGTTGYTF. DNA for the CDR3: TGCGCCAGCAGTGAGTCGATCGGGACAGGGACCACCGGCTACACCTTC. The chain has TRBV10-1 and TRBJ1-2; the match to TRBD1 covers 9 bases. The CDR3 runs to 16 residues. Germline V gives CDR1 WNHNN, CDR2 SYGVQD (reference sequence). The J segment lost 8 bases and the V segment lost 0 bases, leaving 10 bases of the junction unmatched.

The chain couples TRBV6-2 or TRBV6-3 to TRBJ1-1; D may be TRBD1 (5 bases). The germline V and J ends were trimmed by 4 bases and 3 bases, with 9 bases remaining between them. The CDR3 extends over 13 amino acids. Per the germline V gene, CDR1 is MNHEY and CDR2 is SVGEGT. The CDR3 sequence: CASSSTEYTEAFF. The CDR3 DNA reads TGTGCCAGCAGTTCGACAGAGTACACTGAAGCTTTCTTT.

The CDR3 DNA reads as TGTGCCAGCAGCCAAGATATAAACAGGTACACAGATACGCAGTATTTT. Residues: CASSQDINRYTDTQYF. The rearrangement joins TRBV3-1 (or the pseudogene TRBV3-2) to TRBJ2-3, with D perhaps TRBD1 (5 bases). The CDR3 has 16 amino acids. CDR1 and CDR2 from the germline V gene are LGHDT and YNNKEL (reference sequence). Trimming removed 0 bases at V and 2 bases at J, with 12 bases between.

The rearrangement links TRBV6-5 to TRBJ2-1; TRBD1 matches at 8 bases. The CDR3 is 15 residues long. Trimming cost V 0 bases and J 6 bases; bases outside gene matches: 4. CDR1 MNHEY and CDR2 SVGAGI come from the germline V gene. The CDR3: CASSYSGTGSNEQFF. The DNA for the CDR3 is TGTGCCAGCAGTTACTCCGGGACAGGCAGCAATGAGCAGTTCTTC.

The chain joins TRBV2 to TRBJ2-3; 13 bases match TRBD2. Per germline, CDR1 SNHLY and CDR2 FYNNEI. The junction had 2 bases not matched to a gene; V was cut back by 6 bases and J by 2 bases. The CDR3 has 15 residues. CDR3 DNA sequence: TGTGCCAGCAGGGGGACTAGCGGGACCACAGATACGCAGTATTTT. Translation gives CASRGTSGTTDTQYF.

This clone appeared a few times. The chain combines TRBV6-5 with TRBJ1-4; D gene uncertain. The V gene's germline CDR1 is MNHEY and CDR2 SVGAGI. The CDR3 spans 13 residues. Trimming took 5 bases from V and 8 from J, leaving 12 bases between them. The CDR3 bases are TGTGCCAGCAGTCCGACCGGGGAGGAAAAACTGTTTTTT. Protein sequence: CASSPTGEEKLFF.

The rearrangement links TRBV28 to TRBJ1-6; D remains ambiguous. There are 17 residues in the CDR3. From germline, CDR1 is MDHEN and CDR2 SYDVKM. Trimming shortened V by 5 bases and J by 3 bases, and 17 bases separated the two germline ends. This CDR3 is CASSVLPADRYNSPLHF. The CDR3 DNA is TGTGCCAGCAGTGTACTACCGGCAGACCGCTATAATTCACCCCTCCACTTT. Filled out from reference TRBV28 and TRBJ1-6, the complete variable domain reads DVKVTQSSRYLVKRTGEKVFLECVQDMDHENMFWYRQDPGLGLRLIYFSYDVKMKEKGDIPEGYSVSREKKERFSLILESASTNQTSMYLCASSVLPADRYNSPLHFGNGTRLTVT.

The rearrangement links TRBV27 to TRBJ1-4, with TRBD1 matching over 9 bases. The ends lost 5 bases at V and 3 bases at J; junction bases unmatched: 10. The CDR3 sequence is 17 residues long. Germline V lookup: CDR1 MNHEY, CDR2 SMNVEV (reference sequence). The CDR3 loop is CASSPDRGSWANEKLFF. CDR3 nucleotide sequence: TGTGCCAGCAGTCCCGACAGGGGGAGTTGGGCTAATGAAAAACTGTTTTTT.

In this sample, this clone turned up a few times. The CDR3 DNA reads TGTGCCAGCAGCGTATCCACACTGGGAAGGGAGGACTATGGCTACACCTTC. Encoded protein: CASSVSTLGREDYGYTF. This chain connects TRBV9 to TRBJ1-2, with D unclear. Germline V CDR1 and CDR2: SGDLS, YYNGEE. The length of the CDR3 is 17 residues. Trimming pared 1 base from V and 3 bases from J, leaving 19 bases between. The full variable domain, completed using reference TRBV9 and TRBJ1-2, is DSGVTQTPKHLITATGQRVTLRCSPRSGDLSVYWYQQSLDQGLQFLIQYYNGEERAKGNILERFSAQQFPDLHSELNLSSLELGDSALYFCASSVSTLGREDYGYTFGSGTRLTVV.

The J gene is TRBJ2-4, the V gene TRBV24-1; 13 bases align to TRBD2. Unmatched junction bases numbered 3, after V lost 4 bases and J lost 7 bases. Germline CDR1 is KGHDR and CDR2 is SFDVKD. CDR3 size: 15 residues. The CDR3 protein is CATSETSGRENIQYF. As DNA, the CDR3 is TGTGCCACCAGTGAAACTAGCGGGAGGGAGAACATTCAGTACTTC.

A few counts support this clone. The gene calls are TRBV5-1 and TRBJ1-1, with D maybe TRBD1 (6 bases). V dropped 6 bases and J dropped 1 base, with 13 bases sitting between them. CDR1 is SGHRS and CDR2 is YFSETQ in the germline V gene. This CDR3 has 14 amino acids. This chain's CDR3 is CASTIRGKNTEAFF. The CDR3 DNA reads TGCGCCAGCACTATTAGGGGGAAGAACACTGAAGCTTTCTTT.

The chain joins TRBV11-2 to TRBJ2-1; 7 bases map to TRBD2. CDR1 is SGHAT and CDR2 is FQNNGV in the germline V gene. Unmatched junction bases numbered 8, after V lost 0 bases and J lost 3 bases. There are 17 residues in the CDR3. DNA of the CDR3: TGTGCCAGCAGCTTAGATACGGGTCTAGCGGTCTACAATGAGCAGTTCTTC. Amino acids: CASSLDTGLAVYNEQFF. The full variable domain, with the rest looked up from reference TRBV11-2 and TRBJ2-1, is EAGVAQSPRYKIIEKRQSVAFWCNPISGHATLYWYQQILGQGPKLLIQFQNNGVVDDSQLPKDRFSAERLKGVDSTLKIQPAKLEDSAVYLCASSLDTGLAVYNEQFFGPGTRLTVL.

The CDR3 DNA reads TGTGCCAGTAGTATCGGGACAGGGGGGAGCAATCAGCCCCAGCATTTT. It translates to CASSIGTGGSNQPQHF. V gene TRBV19 combines with J gene TRBJ1-5, with 11 positions matching TRBD1. J lost 1 base, V lost 3 bases, and 2 bases had no gene match. CDR3 length equals 16 residues. Germline V gene sequence: CDR1 LNHDA, CDR2 SQIVND (reference sequence).

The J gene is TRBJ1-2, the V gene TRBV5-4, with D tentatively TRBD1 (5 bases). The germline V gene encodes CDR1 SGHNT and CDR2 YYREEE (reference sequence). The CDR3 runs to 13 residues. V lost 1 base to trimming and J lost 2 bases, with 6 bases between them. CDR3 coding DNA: TGTGCCAGCAGCTTGAACAGGAACTATGGCTACACCTTC. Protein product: CASSLNRNYGYTF.